One T cell receptor beta chain is described in this entry. Its antigen remains unidentified. These data belong to a study of cytomegalovirus exposure and HLA in healthy donors. Study-level findings and limits: Being productive about 90% or about 30% of the time was typical of most TCR beta V segments in an earlier analysis.

Trimming removed 2 bases from V and 12 bases from J, with 11 bases in between. CDR1 is LNHNV, CDR2 YYDKDF, per germline (reference sequence). The CDR3 has 13 residues. The PCR had 60 Vbeta and 13 Jbeta primers. Assay used: immunoSEQ multiplex PCR; TCRdb lists only in-frame clones, some missing. The sample contains about 150,000 clones, around 78% of which appear only once. The origin of this receptor is a middle-aged woman in good health and CMV-seronegative. The chain uses TRBV15 and TRBJ1-6; D is unresolved. The material sequenced was PBMCs. In DNA form, the CDR3 reads TGTGCCACCAGCAGATTAGTCCGGGAACCCCTCCACTTT. Encoded protein: CATSRLVREPLHF. Drawing the rest from reference TRBV15 and TRBJ1-6, the complete variable domain is DAMVIQNPRYQVTQFGKPVTLSCSQTLNHNVMYWYQQKSSQAPKLLFHYYDKDFNNEADTPDNFQSRRPNTSFCFLDIRSPGLGDTAMYLCATSRLVREPLHFGNGTRLTVT.